The 12 T cell receptor beta chains below were found in one sample sequenced in a study of blood T cell repertoires in COVID-19. Method: immunoSEQ multiplex PCR; TCRdb's copy keeps in-frame clones and lacks some. Of around 280,000 clones listed, over 80% are singletons. The sequencing input was peripheral blood. These receptors all come from a woman aged 45 to 65 with active or convalescent COVID-19.

The sample holds a few counts of this clone. The chain's CDR3 is CSACGDRGIQETQYF. In DNA, the CDR3 is TGCAGCGCCTGCGGGGACAGGGGGATACAAGAGACCCAGTACTTC. The chain recombines TRBV29-1 with TRBJ2-5, with 11 nucleotides matching TRBD1. From germline, CDR1 is SQVTM and CDR2 ANQGSEA. The CDR3 consists of 15 residues. V lost 7 bases and J lost 2; bases outside the gene matches: 9.

This chain connects TRBV28 to TRBJ1-6, with 9 bases aligning to TRBD1. This CDR3 is built from 16 residues. CDR1 and CDR2 (germline): MDHEN, SYDVKM. The V gene end was trimmed by 5 bases and the J gene end by 9 bases; junction bases not matched to a gene: 11. The CDR3 sequence is CASSARGQGRSSPLHF. DNA for the CDR3: TGTGCCAGCAGTGCGAGGGGACAGGGTCGTTCTTCACCCCTCCACTTT. Full variable domain (remainder filled in from reference TRBV28 and TRBJ1-6): DVKVTQSSRYLVKRTGEKVFLECVQDMDHENMFWYRQDPGLGLRLIYFSYDVKMKEKGDIPEGYSVSREKKERFSLILESASTNQTSMYLCASSARGQGRSSPLHFGNGTRLTVT.

V and J are TRBV23-1 and TRBJ1-2; D is uncertain. TRBV23-1 is noted as an ORF with a role that remains uncertain. Trimming removed 5 bases at V and 2 bases at J, with 12 bases between. This CDR3 is built from 14 residues. In nucleotides, the CDR3 is TGCGCCAGCAGTGTTTACGTACTAAACTATGGCTACACCTTC. Translating it yields CASSVYVLNYGYTF.

The rearrangement links TRBV7-9 to TRBJ2-3; the D is unclear. V lost 5 bases and J lost 6, with 12 bases in between. The CDR3 runs to 13 residues. Germline assignment: CDR1 SEHNR and CDR2 FQNEAQ (reference sequence). The CDR3 region is CASSPPLEDTQYF. The CDR3 nucleotides read TGTGCCAGCAGCCCACCCCTCGAGGATACGCAGTATTTT.

The chain couples TRBV10-3 to TRBJ1-2, with 7 positions matching TRBD1. Losses at the gene ends were 6 bases for V and 2 bases for J; bases not matched to a gene: 3. The CDR3 runs to 13 residues. CDR1 is ENHRY and CDR2 is SYGVKD in the germline V gene. CDR3 sequence: CAISGTANYGYTF. As DNA, the CDR3 is TGTGCCATCAGCGGGACAGCGAACTATGGCTACACCTTC.

V is TRBV29-1 and J is TRBJ1-2; no reliable D call. Per the germline V gene, CDR1 is SQVTM and CDR2 is ANQGSEA. V was clipped by 2 bases and J by 2 bases, with 3 bases between them. This CDR3 has 11 residues. The CDR3 region is CSVELNYGYTF. The DNA of the CDR3 is TGCAGCGTTGAATTAAACTATGGCTACACCTTC.

The rearrangement links TRBV27 to TRBJ2-7; TRBD1 matches at 8 bases. V trimming: 3 bases; J trimming: 2 bases; junction bases outside the gene matches: 3. This CDR3 has 14 residues. CDR1 and CDR2 (germline): MNHEY, SMNVEV (reference sequence). DNA for the CDR3: TGTGCCAGCAGTTTGACAGGGGTTCCCTACGAGCAGTACTTC. Protein product: CASSLTGVPYEQYF.

This rearrangement joins TRBV24-1 to TRBJ2-3; 9 nucleotides agree with TRBD1. The CDR3 loop spans 14 amino acids. Germline V gene sequence: CDR1 KGHDR, CDR2 SFDVKD. The junction had 6 bases not matched to a gene; V was cut back by 7 bases and J by 5 bases. The CDR3 DNA reads TGTGCCACCAGCTGGACAGGGGTAGGAGATACGCAGTATTTT. Translation: CATSWTGVGDTQYF.

The CDR3 loop reads CASRGRGQYEQYF. The CDR3 nucleotides read TGTGCCAGCAGGGGCCGAGGGCAGTACGAGCAGTACTTC. The chain joins TRBV2 to TRBJ2-7, with D possibly matching TRBD2 (5 bases). This CDR3 is built from 13 residues. The V end was cut by 6 bases, the J end by 4 bases, with 13 bases between. The V gene's germline CDR1 is SNHLY and CDR2 FYNNEI.

J is TRBJ1-1 and V is TRBV7-3, with 7 bases lining up with TRBD1. Germline V gene sequence: CDR1 SGHTA, CDR2 FQGTGA. The CDR3 is made up of 14 amino acids. V was clipped by 2 bases and J by 2 bases; unmatched bases: 2. The CDR3: CASSLEGANTEAFF. The CDR3 bases are TGTGCCAGCAGCTTAGAGGGGGCTAACACTGAAGCTTTCTTT. Looking up the rest from reference TRBV7-3 and TRBJ1-1 gives the full variable domain: GAGVSQTPSNKVTEKGKYVELRCDPISGHTALYWYRQSLGQGPEFLIYFQGTGAADDSGLPNDRFFAVRPEGSVSTLKIQRTERGDSAVYLCASSLEGANTEAFFGQGTRLTVV.

The chain joins TRBV5-4 to TRBJ2-1; D perhaps matches TRBD2 (5 bases). The CDR3 has 14 residues. Germline assignment: CDR1 SGHNT and CDR2 YYREEE (reference sequence). Trimming pared 4 bases from V and 7 bases from J, leaving 15 bases between. The CDR3 coding sequence is TGTGCCAGCAGCCGGGGAGAGCGGATAAATGAGCAGTTCTTC. The encoded protein is CASSRGERINEQFF.

J is TRBJ1-6 and V is TRBV3-1 (or the pseudogene TRBV3-2); the D gene is possibly TRBD1 (6 bases). Germline CDR1 is LGHDT and CDR2 is YNNKEL (reference sequence). With 8 bases removed from V and 10 bases from J, the gap between germline ends came to 18 bases. There are 14 residues in the CDR3. This CDR3 is CASSLGARGSPLHF. DNA of the CDR3: TGTGCCAGCTCTCTGGGGGCTCGGGGCTCACCCCTCCACTTT.